These T cell receptor beta chains were read from a single sample in a study of blood T cell repertoires in COVID-19. Method: immunoSEQ multiplex PCR; TCRdb's copy keeps in-frame clones and lacks some. Of about 160,000 clones listed, 82% were seen once; the top ten hold approximately 18%. The specimen was PBMCs or T cells enriched from blood (not recorded which). The receptor set was obtained from a man between 60 and 75 years old who had recovered from COVID-19. Each CDR3 is given with its conserved first and last residue. A D gene is named only where the DNA matches it firmly. Clone size is not always given. Where it is, it says once, few, many or a class for expanded clones.

V,D,J,size,DNA,CDR3
TRBV11-2,TRBD2,TRBJ2-3,.,TGTGCCAGCAGCCGAGTTTTAGCGGGGGGGCAAGATACGCAGTATTTT,CASSRVLAGGQDTQYF
TRBV18,.,TRBJ2-3,.,TGTGCCAGCTCACCCCGTCACAGGGAAGCAGATACGCAGTATTTT,CASSPRHREADTQYF
TRBV7-9,.,TRBJ1-1,.,TGTGCCAGCAGGGACAGCCGTAATGGGGCTGAAGCTTTCTTT,CASRDSRNGAEAFF
TRBV3-1/TRBV3-2,.,TRBJ2-3,.,TGTGCCAGCAGCCAGGGCAGGGACACAGATACGCAGTATTTT,CASSQGRDTDTQYF
TRBV5-6,TRBD1,TRBJ1-5,.,TGTGCCAGCAGCTTGACAGGGGCGGTTCAGCCCCAGCATTTT,CASSLTGAVQPQHF
TRBV6-5,TRBD2,TRBJ2-1,few,TGTGCCAGCACCCGTAGCGGGAGAAACGGGGGTGAGCAGTTCTTC,CASTRSGRNGGEQFF
TRBV19,TRBD1,TRBJ1-2,.,TGTGCCAGTAGAACCTTGGGACAGGGAGAAGGCTACACCTTC,CASRTLGQGEGYTF
TRBV5-1,.,TRBJ1-2,.,TGCGCCAGCAGCTTGGTTCCTGGGGCCGAAGCCGGCTACACCTTC,CASSLVPGAEAGYTF
TRBV6-4,TRBD1,TRBJ2-2,.,TGTGCCAGCAGTGCGACAGGGGGAGCCGGGGAGCTGTTTTTT,CASSATGGAGELFF
TRBV28,.,TRBJ1-5,.,TGTGCCAGTTTAACAGGGTTGCGTCAGCCCCAGCATTTT,CASLTGLRQPQHF
TRBV29-1,.,TRBJ2-1,.,TGCAGCGTTGTCCCCGGGGACAATGAGCAGTTCTTC,CSVVPGDNEQFF
TRBV2,.,TRBJ1-2,.,TGTGCCAGCAGTGAACGGAGGGAGGCCAACTATGGCTACACCTTC,CASSERREANYGYTF
TRBV3-1/TRBV3-2,TRBD2,TRBJ2-2,.,TGTGCCAGCAGCCAGGGACTAGTGGCTTCAACCGGGGAGCTGTTTTTT,CASSQGLVASTGELFF
TRBV11-3,.,TRBJ2-7,.,TGTGCCAGCAGCTTAGATTTCAACGAGCAGTACTTC,CASSLDFNEQYF
TRBV5-1,TRBD2,TRBJ2-1,.,TGCGCCAGCAGCACGGCCAGCACTAGCGCTAACAATGAGCAGTTCTTC,CASSTASTSANNEQFF
TRBV2,.,TRBJ2-2,few,TGTGCCAGCAGTGAGGGGGCCTACACCGGGGAGCTGTTTTTT,CASSEGAYTGELFF
TRBV16,.,TRBJ1-1,.,TGTGCCAGCAGCCAATTAGCCAACACTGAAGCTTTCTTT,CASSQLANTEAFF
TRBV19,.,TRBJ1-2,.,TGTGCCAGTAGTATTGGCCTCGAGGCTAACTATGGCTACACCTTC,CASSIGLEANYGYTF
TRBV3-1/TRBV3-2,.,TRBJ2-1,.,TGTGCCAGCAGCCAAGTTGGTCTTCGCACTTCCTACAATGAGCAGTTCTTC,CASSQVGLRTSYNEQFF
TRBV4-2,.,TRBJ2-1,.,TGTGCCAGCAGCCAAGACAGGGCAGCGGAGCAGTTCTTC,CASSQDRAAEQFF
TRBV24-1,.,TRBJ1-6,.,TGTGCCACCAGTGGACAGAACAATTCACCCCTCCACTTT,CATSGQNNSPLHF
TRBV27,TRBD1,TRBJ2-1,.,TGTGCCAGCAGTTTAAAAACACAGGGGACGCTGGGCAATGAGCAGTTCTTC,CASSLKTQGTLGNEQFF